This entry is about one T cell receptor beta chain. Its recognized antigen is unknown. Within one base of it there is no much larger clone, and no base qualities were kept. The sample comes from a study of T cell changes during pregnancy in multiple sclerosis (dated by TCRdb to between 2017 and 2020). Regarding the research as a whole: The study looked at changes in the T cell repertoire across pregnancy in women with multiple sclerosis.

The library was made by the immunoSEQ multiplex PCR assay. The source is immuneACCESS, and TCRdb retained only in-frame sequences with V and J called. Part of the clones is not carried over; for the studies checked, unresolved V genes explain less than half of this, and the remainder is unexplained. The sample data list 80,000 or so clones, and 90% to 95% of these were observed just once. About 1% of the sample is held by the ten biggest clonotypes. The germline V gene supplies CDR1 MGHRA and CDR2 YSYEKL. V ends up 0 bases short and J 4 bases short, with an unmatched junction base count of 6. The CDR3 covers 17 residues, taking in both the cysteine and the phenylalanine. The CDR3 DNA has 51 bases and is translated from base 1.

Specimen: peripheral blood, collected in the second trimester of pregnancy. This receptor was obtained from a female donor in good health, enrolled as a control in a pregnancy study. The chain employs TRBV4-1 and TRBJ2-1; 10 bases in the middle match TRBD2. The DNA reads TGCGCCAGCAGCCAAGATTCCGGGACTAGCGCGTACAATGAGCAGTTCTTC. This gives the protein CASSQDSGTSAYNEQFF.